The 28 T cell receptor beta chains given below trace back to one sample, sequenced in a study of cytomegalovirus exposure and HLA in healthy donors. Primers for the PCR totalled 60 Vbeta and 13 Jbeta. Assay used: immunoSEQ multiplex PCR; TCRdb lists only in-frame clones, some missing. This table has 80,000 to 90,000 clones, roughly 75% appearing once. The material sequenced was PBMCs. All receptors come from a middle-aged man in good health and CMV-seronegative.

As DNA, the CDR3 is TGTGCCAGCAGCCCACGACAGGACCCGCTCTATGGCTACACCTTC. Protein sequence: CASSPRQDPLYGYTF. J is TRBJ1-2 and V is TRBV13; possibly TRBD1 for D (6 bases). The ends were cut back, 5 bases at V and 4 bases at J, with 17 bases in the middle. The CDR3 is 15 amino acids. Germline CDR1 and CDR2: PRHDT and FYEKMQ (reference sequence).

The J gene is TRBJ2-7, the V gene TRBV4-1; D perhaps matches TRBD2 (5 bases). Between the trimmed V and J ends, which lost 2 bases and 0 bases, there was a span of 14 bases. CDR1 is MGHRA and CDR2 is YSYEKL in the germline V gene. The length of the CDR3 is 16 residues. The CDR3 coding sequence is TGCGCCAGCAGCCAACAGGACTTGTTCAGCTCCTACGAGCAGTACTTC. It specifies CASSQQDLFSSYEQYF.

V and J are TRBV27 and TRBJ1-5; 10 nucleotides match TRBD1. The CDR3 totals 18 residues. V gave up 6 bases and J gave up 2 bases; unmatched junction bases: 13. CDR1 is MNHEY, CDR2 SMNVEV, per germline (reference sequence). The CDR3 reads CASSRGQGGTWGNQPQHF. The CDR3 DNA reads as TGTGCCAGCAGCCGCGGACAGGGGGGAACGTGGGGCAATCAGCCCCAGCATTTT.

The rearrangement uses TRBV5-1 and TRBJ2-7; 11 bases fit TRBD1. Germline assignment: CDR1 SGHRS and CDR2 YFSETQ. Unmatched junction bases numbered 3, after V lost 2 bases and J lost 5 bases. This CDR3 is built from 14 residues. For the CDR3, the DNA is TGCGCCAGCAGCTTCCGGGACAGGGGGGACGAGCAGTACTTC. Translated, it gives CASSFRDRGDEQYF.

The CDR3 DNA reads as TGCGCCAGCAGCCAAGAATCCAACTCCTACGAGCAGTACTTC. Translation gives CASSQESNSYEQYF. The chain recombines TRBV4-1 with TRBJ2-7; D is unclear. With 0 bases removed from V and 0 bases from J, the gap between germline ends came to 6 bases. Looked up from germline, CDR1 is MGHRA and CDR2 is YSYEKL. The CDR3 spans 14 residues.

V usage is TRBV18 and J usage is TRBJ2-2, with 10 nucleotides matching TRBD2. The germline V gene encodes CDR1 KGHSH and CDR2 LQKENI. The CDR3 covers 15 residues. The J segment lost 3 bases and the V segment lost 3 bases, leaving 1 base of the junction unmatched. This CDR3 is CASSPTSGHTGELFF. As DNA, the CDR3 is TGTGCCAGCTCACCGACTAGCGGGCACACCGGGGAGCTGTTTTTT.

A few counts support this clone. The chain has TRBV6-5 and TRBJ1-5; D is ambiguous. The CDR3 is made up of 12 amino acids. Trimming took off 6 bases at V and 1 base at J, with 4 bases between the two ends. Per germline, CDR1 MNHEY and CDR2 SVGAGI. CDR3: CASRQSNQPQHF. The CDR3, as DNA: TGTGCCAGCAGGCAGAGCAATCAGCCCCAGCATTTT.

This clone turned up a few times. The chain carries TRBV19 and TRBJ2-7, with 11 nucleotides matching TRBD2. CDR3 length equals 17 residues. Germline V gene sequence: CDR1 LNHDA, CDR2 SQIVND (reference sequence). V lost 5 bases and J lost 6; bases outside the gene matches: 15. The CDR3 bases are TGTGCCAGTAGTTCCACCGGGACTAGCGGACCTGCGGGCGAGCAGTACTTC. This sequence encodes CASSSTGTSGPAGEQYF.

This chain links TRBV28 with TRBJ2-3; 11 nucleotides match TRBD2. Germline lookup yields CDR1 MDHEN and CDR2 SYDVKM. There are 19 residues in the CDR3. V lost 6 bases and J lost 2; bases outside the gene matches: 16. CDR3: CASSTPYGLAGGTTDTQYF. The CDR3 coding sequence is TGTGCCAGCAGCACTCCCTACGGTCTAGCGGGAGGAACCACAGATACGCAGTATTTT.

As concerns this clone: A read error may explain this, as a much larger clone is one base away. This sample also contains other DNA sequences that code for the same CDR3. The CDR3 is CASSVGQGAYEQYF. CDR3 DNA: TGTGCCAGCAGCGTAGGCCAGGGGGCTTACGAGCAGTACTTC. This chain joins TRBV9 and TRBJ2-7, with 8 bases lining up with TRBD1. With 0 bases clipped from V and 4 bases from J, the junction kept 3 bases outside the gene matches. The CDR3 contains 14 residues. CDR1 is SGDLS and CDR2 is YYNGEE in the germline V gene.

This clone has more than one count but fewer than ten. CDR3 DNA: TGTGCCAGCAGCTTCCAGGGGTACTATGGCTACACCTTC. It specifies CASSFQGYYGYTF. The genes are TRBV7-8 and TRBJ1-2, with a tentative D call TRBD1 (6 bases). The CDR3 has 13 amino acids. The germline V gene encodes CDR1 SGHVS and CDR2 FQNEAQ. Deletions cut 3 bases from V and 3 bases from J, with 8 bases between.

This chain uses TRBV5-1 with TRBJ2-2; 7 bases are shared with TRBD1. Trimming at V came to 2 bases and at J to 6 bases, leaving 7 bases not matched to a gene. Germline V lookup: CDR1 SGHRS, CDR2 YFSETQ. The CDR3 loop spans 15 amino acids. CDR3 amino acids: CASSFRGGIPGELFF. The CDR3, as DNA: TGCGCCAGCAGCTTCAGAGGGGGCATACCCGGGGAGCTGTTTTTT.

In its sample, this clone was seen once. The V gene is TRBV6-6, the J gene TRBJ2-7; D is ambiguous. The CDR3 is made up of 15 amino acids. Germline values: CDR1 MNHNY, CDR2 SVGAGI (reference sequence). V gave up 4 bases and J gave up 4 bases, with 17 bases separating them. The CDR3 DNA reads TGTGCCAGCAGTTCCCCGGTCCTGCAAATGTACGAGCAGTACTTC. This sequence encodes CASSSPVLQMYEQYF.

The chain couples TRBV6-5 to TRBJ2-7, with D perhaps matching TRBD2 (5 bases). V lost 5 bases and J lost 0, with 8 bases in between. The CDR3 consists of 13 residues. The germline gives CDR1 MNHEY, CDR2 SVGAGI. Here the CDR3 reads CASSQGSSYEQYF. CDR3 in DNA: TGTGCCAGCAGTCAAGGGAGCTCCTACGAGCAGTACTTC.

The genes are TRBV6-1 and TRBJ1-1, with 8 nucleotides matching TRBD1. The germline V gene has CDR1 MNHNS and CDR2 SASEGT. J lost 4 bases, V lost 6 bases, and 10 bases had no gene match. The CDR3 covers 15 residues. Here the CDR3 reads CASRSSFQGATEAFF. CDR3 DNA: TGTGCCAGCAGGTCAAGCTTCCAGGGGGCCACTGAAGCTTTCTTT.

This clone was recorded once. The chain employs TRBV19 and TRBJ1-1; D possibly corresponds to TRBD1 (6 bases). Germline V gives CDR1 LNHDA, CDR2 SQIVND (reference sequence). CDR3 length: 13 residues. Trimming left V 9 bases short and J 0 bases short, with 11 bases between. For the CDR3, the DNA is TGTGCCAGCAGGGACACCCTGAACACTGAAGCTTTCTTT. Encoded protein: CASRDTLNTEAFF. The entire variable domain, with the rest obtained from reference TRBV19 and TRBJ1-1, is as follows: DGGITQSPKYLFRKEGQNVTLSCEQNLNHDAMYWYRQDPGQGLRLIYYSQIVNDFQKGDIAEGYSVSREKKESFPLTVTSAQKNPTAFYLCASRDTLNTEAFFGQGTRLTVV.

The chain combines TRBV6-1 with TRBJ1-1; D gene uncertain. This CDR3 is built from 13 residues. CDR1 and CDR2 (germline): MNHNS, SASEGT. Trimming shortened V by 5 bases and J by 1 base, and 8 bases separated the two germline ends. In DNA form, the CDR3 reads TGTGCCAGCAGTCGACAATGGAACACTGAAGCTTTCTTT. Protein product: CASSRQWNTEAFF.

This sequence joins TRBV6-1 and TRBJ1-2, with D uncertain. CDR3 length: 14 residues. Germline V gives CDR1 MNHNS, CDR2 SASEGT. Trimming took 3 bases from V and 0 from J, leaving 8 bases between them. CDR3: CASSDFRTNYGYTF. The CDR3 DNA reads as TGTGCCAGCAGTGACTTCAGAACTAACTATGGCTACACCTTC.

This chain joins TRBV2 and TRBJ2-3, with TRBD1 matching over 9 bases. CDR1 and CDR2 from the germline V gene are SNHLY and FYNNEI. The trim removed 2 bases at V and 3 bases at J, leaving 3 bases unmatched. CDR3 length equals 15 residues. The CDR3 sequence: CASSEWDRETDTQYF. CDR3 sequence (DNA): TGTGCCAGCAGTGAATGGGACAGGGAAACAGATACGCAGTATTTT.

The J gene is TRBJ1-5, the V gene TRBV6-1; D remains unclear. Germline CDR1 reads MNHNS; CDR2 reads SASEGT. Trimming took off 2 bases at V and 3 bases at J, with 17 bases between the two ends. CDR3 length equals 17 residues. The CDR3 nucleotides are TGTGCCAGCAGTGAACCCGATTTCCGCGGATTCAATCAGCCCCAGCATTTT. It translates to CASSEPDFRGFNQPQHF.

This clone was seen once. The CDR3 nucleotides read TGTGCCAGCAGCTTGGGCCTAGCGGGAGACTCAAATGAGCAGTTCTTC. Translated, it gives CASSLGLAGDSNEQFF. The J gene is TRBJ2-1, the V gene TRBV7-9, with TRBD2 matching 10 bases. The germline V gene has CDR1 SEHNR and CDR2 FQNEAQ (reference sequence). Trimming at V came to 3 bases and at J to 7 bases, leaving 9 bases not matched to a gene. CDR3 size: 16 residues.

The table lists this clone with a few counts. The J gene is TRBJ1-2, the V gene TRBV13; D remains unclear. There are 14 residues in the CDR3. Deletions cut 4 bases from V and 6 bases from J, with 15 bases between. Germline-derived CDR1 and CDR2 are PRHDT and FYEKMQ (reference sequence). The CDR3 loop reads CASSSPVRVDGYTF. The DNA of the CDR3 is TGTGCCAGCAGCTCCCCGGTCCGGGTGGATGGCTACACCTTC.

This chain uses TRBV5-1 with TRBJ1-1, with 8 bases lining up with TRBD1. With V trimmed by 2 bases and J by 8 bases, 2 bases remained unmatched. CDR1 is SGHRS, CDR2 YFSETQ, per germline. The CDR3 is 12 residues long. The CDR3 nucleotides are TGCGCCAGCAGCTTACAGGGGGGGGAAGCTTTCTTT. Translating it yields CASSLQGGEAFF.

The chain carries TRBV11-1 and TRBJ1-1; D unclear. Germline V lookup: CDR1 SGHAT, CDR2 FQDESV (reference sequence). V dropped 4 bases and J dropped 4 bases, with 10 bases sitting between them. The CDR3 is 13 residues long. For the CDR3, the DNA is TGTGCCAGCAGCTCAGGTATGTCCACTGAAGCTTTCTTT. This gives the protein CASSSGMSTEAFF.

This sequence joins TRBV7-3 and TRBJ1-1; possible D gene TRBD1, 6 bases. V was shortened by 1 base and J by 5 bases, with 8 bases between the two germline ends. This CDR3 region has 13 residues. Looked up from germline, CDR1 is SGHTA and CDR2 is FQGTGA. This CDR3 is CASSLRGQTEAFF. DNA of the CDR3: TGTGCCAGCAGCTTAAGGGGGCAAACTGAAGCTTTCTTT.

The V and J genes are TRBV4-1 and TRBJ2-7; D remains ambiguous. The CDR3 runs to 16 residues. In germline, CDR1 is MGHRA, CDR2 YSYEKL. V gave up 1 base and J gave up 0 bases, with 13 bases separating them. CDR3 residues: CASSQGLGLSSYEQYF. The CDR3 DNA reads as TGCGCCAGCAGCCAAGGTCTGGGCTTGAGCTCCTACGAGCAGTACTTC.

This clone has a single count. This chain links TRBV6-6 with TRBJ2-7, with no clear D. Germline V gives CDR1 MNHNY, CDR2 SVGAGI (reference sequence). This CDR3 comprises 12 residues. V was pared by 6 bases and J by 4 bases, with 10 bases between. The CDR3 loop is CASSPVVYEQYF. CDR3 DNA sequence: TGTGCCAGCAGCCCCGTCGTTTACGAGCAGTACTTC.

The table lists this clone with a count of one. This chain connects TRBV4-1 to TRBJ1-5, with D unclear. This CDR3 is built from 15 residues. Germline V gives CDR1 MGHRA, CDR2 YSYEKL. V dropped 2 bases and J dropped 0 bases, with 8 bases sitting between them. Here the CDR3 reads CASSQQALSNQPQHF. CDR3 DNA: TGCGCCAGCAGCCAACAGGCGCTTAGCAATCAGCCCCAGCATTTT.